The 13 T cell receptor beta chains reported below all come from one sample, sequenced in a study of cytomegalovirus exposure and HLA in healthy donors. The PCR made use of 60 Vbeta and 13 Jbeta primers. Method: immunoSEQ multiplex PCR; TCRdb's copy keeps in-frame clones and lacks some. This table has 200,000 to 250,000 clones, over 80% appearing once. The sequenced sample was PBMCs. These receptors were taken from a boy younger than 10 in good health and CMV-seronegative.

This chain uses TRBV19 with TRBJ2-3, with no clear D. V lost 5 bases and J lost 3, with 9 bases in between. CDR3 length: 13 residues. Germline V gene sequence: CDR1 LNHDA, CDR2 SQIVND (reference sequence). Here the CDR3 reads CASSVYRTDTQYF. CDR3 DNA: TGTGCCAGTAGTGTGTACAGAACAGATACGCAGTATTTT.

This chain links TRBV6-1 with TRBJ1-1; the D is unclear. Trimming pared 2 bases from V and 0 bases from J, leaving 7 bases between. The CDR3 totals 14 residues. Germline CDR1 MNHNS, CDR2 SASEGT. CDR3 DNA sequence: TGTGCCAGCAGTGAATCAGACATGAACACTGAAGCTTTCTTT. Its protein is CASSESDMNTEAFF.

The rearrangement uses TRBV19 and TRBJ2-6; 10 positions match TRBD2. CDR1 and CDR2 (germline): LNHDA, SQIVND (reference sequence). The CDR3 sequence is 17 residues long. The junction had 6 bases not matched to a gene; V was cut back by 6 bases and J by 1 base. The CDR3: CASSPTSGSSGANVLTF. CDR3 DNA: TGTGCCAGTAGCCCGACTAGCGGGTCGTCTGGGGCCAACGTCCTGACTTTC.

CDR3 region: CASRAADTQYF. The CDR3, as DNA: TGTGCCAGCAGAGCCGCGGATACGCAGTATTTT. The chain combines TRBV6-5 with TRBJ2-3; no firm D call. Germline CDR1 MNHEY, CDR2 SVGAGI. CDR3 size: 11 residues. Trimming pared 6 bases from V and 6 bases from J, leaving 7 bases between.

This clone is a singleton in its sample. This chain uses TRBV4-2 with TRBJ2-1, with 8 positions matching TRBD2. The CDR3 covers 16 residues. Germline-derived CDR1 and CDR2 are LGHNA and YNFKEQ. V was pared by 1 base and J by 4 bases, with 6 bases of the junction left unmatched. The CDR3 loop is CASSQVGRGVYNEQFF. For the CDR3, the DNA is TGTGCCAGCAGCCAAGTGGGGCGGGGGGTGTACAATGAGCAGTTCTTC.

The rearrangement uses TRBV7-2 and TRBJ2-3; 7 bases agree with TRBD2. Germline values: CDR1 SGHTA, CDR2 FQGNSA. V shed 4 bases and J 4 bases; nucleotides not matched to a gene: 8. This CDR3 has 15 residues. This chain's CDR3 is CASSSLGGRADTQYF. Here the CDR3 DNA reads TGTGCCAGCAGCTCCCTGGGTGGGAGGGCAGATACGCAGTATTTT.

The rearrangement joins TRBV27 to TRBJ2-5; 10 nucleotides line up with TRBD1. The DNA end is more similar to TRBJ2-7, so the J call may be wrong. CDR3 length equals 15 residues. CDR1 and CDR2 (germline): MNHEY, SMNVEV (reference sequence). CDR3 in amino acids: CASSSGQGLDYEQYF. The CDR3 DNA follows: TGTGCCAGCAGTTCGGGACAGGGGTTAGACTACGAGCAGTACTTC.

The sample holds a few counts of this clone. The sample holds other DNA sequences that translate to the same CDR3. The chain employs TRBV2 and TRBJ1-1, with TRBD1 matching 7 bases. The CDR3 has 14 residues. V shed 1 base and J 4 bases; nucleotides not matched to a gene: 3. Germline V CDR1 and CDR2: SNHLY, FYNNEI. CDR3 DNA sequence: TGTGCCAGCAGTGAAGGACAGGGTGTCACTGAAGCTTTCTTT. It codes for CASSEGQGVTEAFF.

The rearrangement uses TRBV6-5 and TRBJ2-1; 8 nucleotides match TRBD2. Germline loops: CDR1 MNHEY, CDR2 SVGAGI. V trimming: 2 bases; J trimming: 4 bases; junction bases outside the gene matches: 7. This CDR3 region has 16 residues. CDR3 amino acids: CASSYRGREVYNEQFF. Here the CDR3 DNA reads TGTGCCAGCAGTTACCGGGGGCGGGAGGTTTACAATGAGCAGTTCTTC.

A few counts support this clone. The chain is built from TRBV5-6 and TRBJ1-5, with D perhaps matching TRBD1 (5 bases). Deletions cut 0 bases from V and 1 base from J, with 5 bases between. The germline V gene has CDR1 SGHDT and CDR2 YYEEEE. CDR3 length equals 14 residues. The CDR3 region has the DNA TGTGCCAGCAGCTTGGGACAGAGCAATCAGCCCCAGCATTTT. This sequence encodes CASSLGQSNQPQHF.

This chain uses TRBV10-2 with TRBJ1-1, with D hard to call. V gave up 7 bases and J gave up 1 base, with 7 bases separating them. Per the germline V gene, CDR1 is WSHSY and CDR2 is SAAADI. The CDR3 contains 12 residues. CDR3 nucleotide sequence: TGCGCCAGCACGCACGGGAACACTGAAGCTTTCTTT. Amino acids: CASTHGNTEAFF.

The CDR3 DNA is TGTGCCAGCTCACCAAGGACAGGGGAACAGACCCAGTACTTC. This translates into CASSPRTGEQTQYF. J is TRBJ2-5 and V is TRBV18; 9 bases match TRBD1. The germline gives CDR1 KGHSH, CDR2 LQKENI. The V segment lost 2 bases and the J segment 6 bases; nucleotides outside the gene matches: 4. CDR3 length: 14 amino acids.

The chain joins TRBV13 to TRBJ2-1; D is unclear. Germline V gene data show CDR1 as PRHDT and CDR2 as FYEKMQ (reference sequence). V was shortened by 2 bases and J by 9 bases, with 11 bases between the two germline ends. CDR3 length: 13 amino acids. For the CDR3, the DNA is TGTGCCAGCAGCTTACATGGAGTTCGTGAGCAGTTCTTC. The encoded protein is CASSLHGVREQFF. The full variable domain, completed using reference TRBV13 and TRBJ2-1, is AAGVIQSPRHLIKEKRETATLKCYPIPRHDTVYWYQQGPGQDPQFLISFYEKMQSDKGSIPDRFSAQQFSDYHSELNMSSLELGDSALYFCASSLHGVREQFFGPGTRLTVL.